These T cell receptor beta chains were read from a single sample in a study of shared clonotypes between healthy human individuals. The table came from immunoSEQ multiplex PCR; TCRdb's copy has only in-frame clones and leaves some out. Altogether millions of clones are present, over 85% being singletons, with the ten largest covering around 0.14%. Input material: naive CD4+ T cells sorted from blood. These receptors were obtained from a man aged 18 to 30 in good health. The CDR3 runs from the conserved cysteine through the conserved F or W. The order of the fields is J gene, D gene, clone size, V gene, CDR3 DNA, CDR3 protein. The D gene is left open where the match is weak. Some rows have no size entry. The others give once, few or many, or a class for an expanded clone.

>TRBJ2-7|.|.|TRBV6-1
TGTGCCAGCAGTCCGTACAGAGATTCCTACGAGCAGTACTTC
CASSPYRDSYEQYF
>TRBJ2-2|TRBD1|.|TRBV30
TGTGCCTGGAGCCCAGGGGGAAGCACCGGGGAGCTGTTTTTT
CAWSPGGSTGELFF
>TRBJ2-7|.|.|TRBV29-1
TGCAGCGTAAGAGGGGTTTTGACCTACGAGCAGTACTTC
CSVRGVLTYEQYF
>TRBJ2-7|.|.|TRBV5-1
TGCGCCAGCAGCTTAGGACGAGGTCGGGCCTACGAGCAGTACTTC
CASSLGRGRAYEQYF
>TRBJ2-1|TRBD1|.|TRBV5-1
TGCGCCAGCGGCAAGGTGACAGGGGGCCGAGATGAGCAGTTCTTC
CASGKVTGGRDEQFF
>TRBJ1-1|.|.|TRBV28
TGTGCCAGCAGCCCGGTCAGACTGAACACTGAAGCTTTCTTT
CASSPVRLNTEAFF
>TRBJ2-3|TRBD2|.|TRBV28
TGTGCCAGCAGTCTTGCCCTTGGTAGCGGGGCTCCGCAGTATTTT
CASSLALGSGAPQYF
>TRBJ2-5|.|.|TRBV4-1
TGCGCCAGCAGCCAAGATAGACTGATCCAAGAGACCCAGTACTTC
CASSQDRLIQETQYF
>TRBJ1-4|.|.|TRBV30
TGTGCCTGGAGCCCGGGGTGGGGAACTAATGAAAAACTGTTTTTT
CAWSPGWGTNEKLFF
>TRBJ2-7|TRBD2|.|TRBV5-4
TGTGCCAGCAGCACAACTAGCGTAAGCTCCTACGAGCAGTACTTC
CASSTTSVSSYEQYF
>TRBJ2-1|.|.|TRBV18
TGTGCCAGCGCCGTTGTCAGGCCTACGTCCTACAATGAGCAGTTCTTC
CASAVVRPTSYNEQFF
>TRBJ2-1|TRBD1|.|TRBV27
TGTGCCAGCAGTTTTCTAGGGACAGCTGAGCAGTTCTTC
CASSFLGTAEQFF
>TRBJ2-7|TRBD1|.|TRBV7-2
TGTGCCAGCAGCTTAGCCCACAGGGGGTACGAGCAGTACTTC
CASSLAHRGYEQYF
>TRBJ2-1|TRBD2|.|TRBV5-1
TGCGCCAGCAGCTTGATTAGCGGGGCCTACAATGAGCAGTTCTTC
CASSLISGAYNEQFF
>TRBJ2-7|.|.|TRBV10-3
TGTGCCATCAGTGCAGGGCAGGGAGCCTACGAGCAGTACTTC
CAISAGQGAYEQYF
>TRBJ2-1|.|.|TRBV4-2
TGTGCCAGCAGCCAAACGCAAGGGGGGCTAACCTACAATGAGCAGTTCTTC
CASSQTQGGLTYNEQFF
>TRBJ1-2|TRBD1|.|TRBV5-6
TGTGCCAGCAGCCGGGACAGGGGCTATGGCTACACCTTC
CASSRDRGYGYTF
>TRBJ2-3|TRBD2|.|TRBV6-1
TGTGCCAGCAGCCTAGCGGGGGCCCTCACAGATACGCAGTATTTT
CASSLAGALTDTQYF
>TRBJ1-5|.|.|TRBV27
TGTGCCAGCAGTTTTTTTCCGGTTGATAATCAGCCCCAGCATTTT
CASSFFPVDNQPQHF
>TRBJ1-1|.|.|TRBV19
TGTGCCAGTAGTAGGGGCGGGAACACTGAAGCTTTCTTT
CASSRGGNTEAFF
>TRBJ1-4|.|.|TRBV18
TGTGCCAGCTCACAAACCTCGGGTCTCAGTAATGAAAAACTGTTTTTT
CASSQTSGLSNEKLFF
>TRBJ1-1|.|few|TRBV5-1
TGCGCCAGCAGCTTGACGAACACCGGCGGGAACACTGAAGCTTTCTTT
CASSLTNTGGNTEAFF